These 31 T cell receptor beta chains originate from one sample sequenced in a study of CD8+CD57+ T cells in acquired aplastic anemia. Using genomic DNA as the template, TCR beta VDJ and CDR3 profiling was carried out. Each CDR3 protein gets one entry after TCRdb re-called the reads with MiXCR. The sample includes around 170,000 distinct CDR3 sequences, about 60% of them seen just once. The sequencing input was sorted CD4+, CD8+, or CD8+CD57+ T cells (not recorded which) from PBMCs. All receptors derive from a human donor in good health.

The J gene is TRBJ2-1, the V gene TRBV27, with D uncertain. Germline lookup yields CDR1 MNHEY and CDR2 SMNVEV (reference sequence). V shed 4 bases and J shed 3 bases, with 4 bases lying between them. The CDR3 runs 12 residues. This CDR3 reads CASSSGYNEQFF. In DNA form, the CDR3 reads TGTGCCAGCAGTTCAGGCTACAATGAGCAGTTCTTC.

This clonotype appeared many times. The chain joins TRBV13 to TRBJ2-5, with D tentatively TRBD1 or TRBD2 (6 bases each). This CDR3 contains 15 residues. Trimming left V 0 bases short and J 8 bases short, with 16 bases between. Germline CDR1 is PRHDT and CDR2 is FYEKMQ (reference sequence). In DNA form, the CDR3 reads TGTGCCAGCAGCTTAGGCGGGGGCTCGAGGGAAACCCAGTACTTC. This encodes CASSLGGGSRETQYF.

This clonotype occurred many times. The chain combines TRBV7-2 with TRBJ2-3; TRBD2 aligns across 8 bases. The junction had 3 bases not matched to a gene; V was cut back by 2 bases and J by 2 bases. Germline V CDR1 and CDR2: SGHTA, FQGNSA. This CDR3 contains 15 residues. This CDR3 reads CASSLLAGSTDTQYF. DNA of the CDR3: TGTGCCAGCAGCTTATTAGCGGGGTCCACAGATACGCAGTATTTT.

The V and J genes are TRBV11-2 and TRBJ1-1; D ambiguous. The CDR3 loop spans 15 amino acids. V shed 2 bases and J shed 0 bases, with 10 bases lying between them. Germline V lookup: CDR1 SGHAT, CDR2 FQNNGV. The CDR3 DNA is TGTGCCAGCAGCTTACTCCAAGGCATGAACACTGAAGCTTTCTTT. Translation: CASSLLQGMNTEAFF.

The table lists this clonotype with many counts. The chain is built from TRBV4-2 and TRBJ2-7, with D perhaps given as TRBD1 or TRBD2 (5 bases each). Germline lookup yields CDR1 LGHNA and CDR2 YNFKEQ. CDR3 length: 14 residues. The V gene lost 0 bases and the J gene lost 5 bases, with 11 bases spanning the gap. In DNA form, the CDR3 reads TGTGCCAGCAGCCAAGATGGGGGTGGAAACGAGCAGTACTTC. Encoded protein: CASSQDGGGNEQYF.

The CDR3 coding sequence is TGTGCCATCAGTGAGATGTGGGGGAATCCCCCCTACGAGCAGTACTTC. This codes for CAISEMWGNPPYEQYF. This rearrangement joins TRBV10-3 to TRBJ2-7; perhaps D is TRBD1 or TRBD2 (5 bases each). The CDR3 loop spans 16 amino acids. Germline V gives CDR1 ENHRY, CDR2 SYGVKD. V lost 2 bases to trimming and J lost 2 bases, with 16 bases between them.

The chain has TRBV7-2 and TRBJ2-7, with 8 bases aligning to TRBD1. Germline V CDR1 and CDR2: SGHTA, FQGNSA. This CDR3 has 14 residues. V lost 5 bases, J lost 5 bases, and 8 bases stayed unmatched. This chain's CDR3 is CASSNRGYRDEQYF. In nucleotides, the CDR3 is TGTGCCAGCAGCAACAGGGGGTACAGGGACGAGCAGTACTTC.

This clonotype has at least ten counts. This chain links TRBV9 with TRBJ1-6; 11 bases line up with TRBD1. With V trimmed by 3 bases and J by 6 bases, 5 bases remained unmatched. CDR3 length: 16 amino acids. CDR1 and CDR2 from the germline V gene are SGDLS and YYNGEE. The CDR3 DNA reads as TGTGCCAGCAGCGCGGACAGGGGGCAAGCTAATTCACCCCTCCACTTT. Amino acids: CASSADRGQANSPLHF.

The V gene is TRBV20-1, the J gene TRBJ2-3; TRBD2 aligns across 8 bases. There are 15 residues in the CDR3. Germline trimming cut 3 bases from V and 1 base from J; bases unmatched to any gene: 6. In germline, CDR1 is DFQATT, CDR2 SNEGSKA (reference sequence). CDR3 amino acids: CSASRREDGTDTQYF. DNA for the CDR3: TGCAGTGCTAGCCGGCGGGAGGATGGCACAGATACGCAGTATTTT.

The chain links TRBV6-2 or TRBV6-3 to TRBJ2-1, with 9 bases aligning to TRBD1. The J segment lost 3 bases and the V segment lost 5 bases, leaving 8 bases of the junction unmatched. From germline, CDR1 is MNHEY and CDR2 SVGEGT. The CDR3 runs to 16 residues. The CDR3 is CASSTHRDRDYNEQFF. CDR3 sequence (DNA): TGTGCCAGCAGTACACACCGGGACAGGGACTACAATGAGCAGTTCTTC.

The chain employs TRBV9 and TRBJ2-1, with D possibly matching TRBD2 (5 bases). In germline, CDR1 is SGDLS, CDR2 YYNGEE. The length of the CDR3 is 14 residues. Trimming shortened V by 0 bases and J by 7 bases, and 11 bases separated the two germline ends. The CDR3 is CASSVGTGFNEQFF. Written as DNA, the CDR3 is TGTGCCAGCAGCGTAGGGACTGGCTTTAATGAGCAGTTCTTC. The variable domain in full, completed from reference TRBV9 and TRBJ2-1, reads DSGVTQTPKHLITATGQRVTLRCSPRSGDLSVYWYQQSLDQGLQFLIQYYNGEERAKGNILERFSAQQFPDLHSELNLSSLELGDSALYFCASSVGTGFNEQFFGPGTRLTVL.

Turning to this clonotype: Mismatch with germline at one junction end may stem from a read error. The J gene is TRBJ2-3, the V gene TRBV19, with a weak D call TRBD1 (6 bases). There are 15 residues in the CDR3. Per germline, CDR1 LNHDA and CDR2 SQIVND (reference sequence). The CDR3 DNA is TGTGCTAGTAGTTTCATTCAGGGGAGCACAGATACGCAGTATTTT. Translation gives CASSFIQGSTDTQYF.

The chain has TRBV7-2 and TRBJ2-3; 10 nucleotides match TRBD2. Germline V gene data show CDR1 as SGHTA and CDR2 as FQGNSA. The J segment lost 5 bases and the V segment lost 5 bases, leaving 13 bases of the junction unmatched. This CDR3 contains 17 residues. In nucleotides, the CDR3 is TGTGCCAGCAGCCAGCGGGGGGGTAGCGGGTCAAGAGATACGCAGTATTTT. Its translation: CASSQRGGSGSRDTQYF.

The rearrangement links TRBV2 to TRBJ1-1; TRBD1 is a possible D gene (5 bases). The CDR3 loop spans 15 amino acids. V was shortened by 7 bases and J by 3 bases, with 18 bases between the two germline ends. CDR1 and CDR2 (germline): SNHLY, FYNNEI. The CDR3 protein is CASTTKLGAYTEAFF. CDR3 bases: TGTGCCAGCACCACTAAACTAGGGGCTTACACTGAAGCTTTCTTT.

J is TRBJ2-7 and V is TRBV12-5; D might be TRBD1 (5 bases). The V end lost 6 bases, the J end lost 6 bases, and 15 bases lay between the germline ends. The CDR3 is made up of 13 amino acids. CDR1 is LGHNT and CDR2 is FRNRAP in the germline V gene. The DNA for the CDR3 is TGTGCTAGTGGCCAGGGTGGTTACTTCGAGCAGTACTTC. This gives the protein CASGQGGYFEQYF.

The chain links TRBV28 to TRBJ2-5; 7 bases map to TRBD1. Germline CDR1 MDHEN, CDR2 SYDVKM. CDR3 length: 15 residues. V trimming: 5 bases; J trimming: 0 bases; junction bases outside the gene matches: 6. CDR3 nucleotide sequence: TGTGCCAGCAGTCTCACGGGACAGTACCAAGAGACCCAGTACTTC. It translates to CASSLTGQYQETQYF.

Comments on this clonotype: Sequence at one end of the junction differs from germline and may be a read error. The V and J genes are TRBV20-1 and TRBJ1-1; 8 bases line up with TRBD1. CDR3 length: 15 residues. The germline CDR1 and CDR2 sequences are DFQATT and SNEGSKA (reference sequence). This CDR3 reads CSAYVTTGDGTESFF. The CDR3 DNA reads TGCAGTGCTTACGTAACGACAGGGGACGGAACTGAATCTTTCTTT.

This clonotype was observed once. As DNA, the CDR3 is TGCGCCAGCAGCCTGGACAGGGGGCTGGCTGGGGCCAACGTCCTGACTTTC. Protein product: CASSLDRGLAGANVLTF. The genes are TRBV5-1 and TRBJ2-6; 11 bases line up with TRBD1. CDR1 is SGHRS, CDR2 YFSETQ, per germline. The CDR3 consists of 17 residues. Trimming at V came to 4 bases and at J to 2 bases, leaving 5 bases not matched to a gene.

This clonotype came up many times. The V call is TRBV4-1, the J call TRBJ2-1; either TRBD1 or TRBD2 may supply D (5 bases each). Germline-derived CDR1 and CDR2 are MGHRA and YSYEKL. This CDR3 has 14 amino acids. V was cut by 0 bases and J by 4 bases, with 7 bases left in between. The CDR3 loop is CASSQDGGYNEQFF. CDR3 DNA: TGCGCCAGCAGCCAAGATGGGGGATACAATGAGCAGTTCTTC.

The chain recombines TRBV20-1 with TRBJ2-1; tentatively, D is TRBD2 (6 bases). Germline V gene lookup returns CDR1 DFQATT and CDR2 SNEGSKA (reference sequence). This CDR3 spans 14 amino acids. Trimming took off 0 bases at V and 6 bases at J, with 12 bases between the two ends. The CDR3 is CSARDKTSFNEQFF. CDR3 DNA sequence: TGCAGTGCTAGAGATAAAACTAGCTTCAATGAGCAGTTCTTC.

The chain couples TRBV6-2 or TRBV6-3 to TRBJ1-1, with D possibly matching TRBD1 (5 bases). Germline V gene data show CDR1 as MNHEY and CDR2 as SVGEGT. V was shortened by 2 bases and J by 2 bases, with 6 bases between the two germline ends. The length of the CDR3 is 13 residues. The CDR3 nucleotides are TGTGCCAGCAGTTACCGGGACAACACTGAAGCTTTCTTT. Protein product: CASSYRDNTEAFF.

This clonotype was detected only a few times. The chain carries TRBV7-3 and TRBJ1-6; TRBD1 agrees at 9 bases. Trimming took 4 bases from V and 9 from J; bases not matched to a gene: 4. The V gene's germline CDR1 is SGHTA and CDR2 FQGTGA. This CDR3 contains 14 residues. CDR3 loop: CASSSGQGTSPLHF. In nucleotides, the CDR3 is TGTGCCAGCAGCTCGGGACAGGGCACTTCACCCCTCCACTTT.

The chain joins TRBV7-6 to TRBJ1-1; D gene unclear. The CDR3 length is 13 residues. Trimming left V 1 base short and J 5 bases short, with 8 bases between. Germline-derived CDR1 and CDR2 are SGHVS and FNYEAQ. CDR3: CASSLVYSTEAFF. The CDR3 DNA follows: TGTGCCAGCAGCTTAGTATACAGTACTGAAGCTTTCTTT.

The chain links TRBV7-2 to TRBJ1-6; perhaps TRBD1 as D (6 bases). The CDR3 extends over 13 amino acids. Trimming pared 5 bases from V and 9 bases from J, leaving 11 bases between. Germline V gene lookup returns CDR1 SGHTA and CDR2 FQGNSA. The CDR3 loop reads CASSRRGGSPLHF. CDR3 sequence (DNA): TGTGCCAGCAGCAGAAGAGGGGGTTCACCCCTCCACTTT. Full variable domain (missing parts from reference TRBV7-2 and TRBJ1-6): GAGVSQSPSNKVTEKGKDVELRCDPISGHTALYWYRQSLGQGLEFLIYFQGNSAPDKSGLPSDRFSAERTGGSVSTLTIQRTQQEDSAVYLCASSRRGGSPLHFGNGTRLTVT.

V is TRBV10-3 and J is TRBJ2-3; the match to TRBD1 covers 7 bases. CDR1 ENHRY and CDR2 SYGVKD come from the germline V gene. The CDR3 length is 15 residues. J gave up 2 bases and V 6 bases, and 8 bases lay outside the gene matches. CDR3 nucleotide sequence: TGTGCCATCAGGACAGGGACAGCCTACACAGATACGCAGTATTTT. This encodes CAIRTGTAYTDTQYF.

The rearrangement links TRBV9 to TRBJ2-2; TRBD2 matches 11 bases. Germline lookup yields CDR1 SGDLS and CDR2 YYNGEE. Germline trimming cut 5 bases from V and 4 bases from J; bases unmatched to any gene: 4. The CDR3 runs 15 residues. In nucleotides, the CDR3 is TGTGCCAGCAGTACTAGCGGGAGTAGCACCGGGGAGCTGTTTTTT. Protein: CASSTSGSSTGELFF.

This clonotype occurred many times. The J gene is TRBJ2-5, the V gene TRBV9, with 9 bases fitting TRBD1. From germline, CDR1 is SGDLS and CDR2 YYNGEE. The CDR3 runs 15 residues. Unmatched junction bases numbered 9, after V lost 3 bases and J lost 6 bases. The CDR3 bases are TGTGCCAGCAGCGCCACAACGGACAGGGGACAGACCCAGTACTTC. Translated: CASSATTDRGQTQYF.

The chain recombines TRBV7-3 with TRBJ2-1; a possible D gene is TRBD2 (6 bases). The ends were cut back, 1 base at V and 9 bases at J, with 19 bases in the middle. The CDR3 length is 16 residues. Germline V lookup: CDR1 SGHTA, CDR2 FQGTGA. The CDR3 bases are TGTGCCAGCAGCTTAAATCCGGAGGGCCTGGGCGGTGAGCAGTTCTTC. Translating it yields CASSLNPEGLGGEQFF.

This clonotype was picked up a small number of times. This chain uses TRBV7-2 with TRBJ2-5, with no clear D. Germline V gives CDR1 SGHTA, CDR2 FQGNSA. This CDR3 is built from 13 residues. Trimming took 1 base from V and 5 from J, leaving 8 bases between them. The CDR3 spells CASSLGRMETQYF. DNA for the CDR3: TGTGCCAGCAGCTTAGGTAGGATGGAGACCCAGTACTTC.

This chain uses TRBV7-6 with TRBJ2-3; TRBD2 matches 9 bases. Germline assignment: CDR1 SGHVS and CDR2 FNYEAQ. The CDR3 sequence is 14 residues long. V dropped 7 bases and J dropped 1; count of bases not matched to a gene: 3. The chain's CDR3 is CASMAGGGTDTQYF. CDR3 DNA sequence: TGTGCCAGCATGGCGGGGGGGGGCACAGATACGCAGTATTTT.

The chain has TRBV7-9 and TRBJ1-6; D uncertain. CDR1 and CDR2 from the germline V gene are SEHNR and FQNEAQ (reference sequence). V lost 5 bases and J 10 bases, leaving 12 bases between the germline ends. This CDR3 region has 13 residues. The CDR3 is CASSPTRGSPLHF. Written as DNA, the CDR3 is TGTGCCAGCAGCCCCACGCGAGGGTCACCCCTCCACTTT.